This TCR beta chain was obtained from a study of OX40 agonist ivuxolimab in advanced cancers. Study-wide findings and caveats: Near-lowest levels of clonal expansion characterized partial responders at 0.1-3.0 mg/kg.

This CDR3 is 16 amino acids long. The ends lost 4 bases at V and 2 bases at J; junction bases unmatched: 10. Details on this clone: Antigen specificity is unknown.

Here immunoSEQ multiplex PCR was the method, and the copy in TCRdb shows in-frame clones only, minus some. The data show 40,000 to 55,000 clones, with 80% to 85% seen just once and under 30% held by the top ten. This specimen consisted of CD4+ or CD8+ T cells sorted from blood, obtained in a trial of the OX40 agonist ivuxolimab. The clonotype comes from an adult with an advanced solid tumor such as melanoma, head and neck, liver or kidney cancer. J is TRBJ2-5 and V is TRBV23-1, with 7 bases lining up with TRBD1. TRBV23-1 is classed as an ORF, of uncertain function. CDR3 nucleotide sequence: TGCGCCAGCAGTCGCCACCGGGGACAGAATCAAGAGACCCAGTACTTC. Residues: CASSRHRGQNQETQYF.